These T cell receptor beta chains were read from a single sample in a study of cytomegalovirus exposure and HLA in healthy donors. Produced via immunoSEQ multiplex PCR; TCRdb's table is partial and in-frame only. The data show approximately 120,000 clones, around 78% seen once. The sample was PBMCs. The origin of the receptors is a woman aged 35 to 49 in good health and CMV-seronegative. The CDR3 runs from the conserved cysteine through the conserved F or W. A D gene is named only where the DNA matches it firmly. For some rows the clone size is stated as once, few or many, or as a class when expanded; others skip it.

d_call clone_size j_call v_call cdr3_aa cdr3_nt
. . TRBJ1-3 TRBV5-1 CASSLQGSGNTIYF TGCGCCAGCAGCTTGCAGGGCTCTGGAAACACCATATATTTT
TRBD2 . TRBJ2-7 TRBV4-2 CASSQGGIGLAGVDEQYF TGTGCCAGCAGCCAAGGCGGAATTGGACTAGCGGGAGTAGACGAGCAGTACTTC
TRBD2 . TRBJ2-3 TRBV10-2 CASTGAGGTTDTQYF TGCGCCAGCACTGGAGCGGGGGGCACCACAGATACGCAGTATTTT
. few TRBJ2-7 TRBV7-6 CASSLVVKNEQYF TGTGCCAGCAGCTTAGTAGTTAAGAACGAGCAGTACTTC
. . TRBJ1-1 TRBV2 CASSDRTWNTEAFF TGTGCCAGCAGTGACAGAACCTGGAACACTGAAGCTTTCTTT
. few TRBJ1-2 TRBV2 CASSVDSYGYTF TGTGCCAGCAGTGTGGACAGCTATGGCTACACCTTC
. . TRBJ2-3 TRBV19 CASSSGAPDTQYF TGTGCCAGTAGCTCAGGGGCCCCAGATACGCAGTATTTT
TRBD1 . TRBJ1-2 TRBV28 CASRGTGGGYTF TGTGCCAGCAGAGGGACAGGGGGAGGCTACACCTTC
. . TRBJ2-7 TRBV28 CASSFIPRAYEQYF TGTGCCAGCAGTTTTATTCCCCGGGCCTACGAGCAGTACTTC
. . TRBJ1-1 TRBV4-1 CASSQAGGLNTEAFF TGCGCCAGCAGCCAAGCCGGAGGGCTGAACACTGAAGCTTTCTTT
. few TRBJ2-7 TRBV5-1 CASSLKLAYEQYF TGCGCCAGCAGCTTGAAACTAGCCTACGAGCAGTACTTC
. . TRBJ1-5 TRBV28 CASIPGASNQPQHF TGTGCCAGCATTCCAGGGGCTAGCAATCAGCCCCAGCATTTT
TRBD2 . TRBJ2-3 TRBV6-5 CASRGTSANTDTQYF TGTGCCAGCAGGGGGACTAGCGCGAACACAGATACGCAGTATTTT
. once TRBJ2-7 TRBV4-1 CASRDIGRGQEQYF TGCGCCAGCAGGGACATCGGAAGGGGTCAAGAGCAGTACTTC
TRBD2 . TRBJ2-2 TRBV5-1 CASSLVGGVPGELFF TGCGCCAGCAGCTTGGTCGGGGGGGTCCCCGGGGAGCTGTTTTTT
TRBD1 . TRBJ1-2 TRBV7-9 CSSSAKPGGADGYTF TGTTCCAGCAGCGCGAAGCCAGGGGGCGCGGATGGCTACACCTTC
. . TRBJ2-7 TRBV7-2 CASSLGWTYSYEQYF TGTGCCAGCAGCTTAGGTTGGACTTATTCCTACGAGCAGTACTTC
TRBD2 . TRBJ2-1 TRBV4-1 CASSSPGTSGSREQFF TGCGCCAGCAGCTCTCCCGGGACTAGCGGGAGCCGGGAGCAGTTCTTC
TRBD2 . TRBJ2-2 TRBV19 CASTMRLAGGQDTGELFF TGTGCCAGTACCATGCGGCTAGCGGGAGGGCAGGACACCGGGGAGCTGTTTTTT
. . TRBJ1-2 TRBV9 CASSGNQERVGYTF TGTGCCAGCAGCGGCAACCAGGAGCGGGTTGGCTACACCTTC
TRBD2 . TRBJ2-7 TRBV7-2 CASSPGLAGWEQYF TGTGCCAGCAGCCCGGGACTAGCGGGATGGGAGCAGTACTTC
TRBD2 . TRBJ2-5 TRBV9 CASGRGLAGAGTQYF TGTGCCAGCGGCCGGGGACTAGCGGGAGCCGGGACCCAGTACTTC
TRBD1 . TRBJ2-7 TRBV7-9 CASSQIPGTGGYEQYF TGTGCCAGCAGCCAGATCCCCGGGACAGGGGGGTACGAGCAGTACTTC